The rows below give T cell receptor beta chains drawn from one sample of a study of blood T cell repertoires in COVID-19. Some clones are missing from TCRdb's copy, which holds only in-frame ones; the method was immunoSEQ multiplex PCR. Among under 350,000 clones, 83% were seen once, and the ten largest hold roughly 10%. Sequenced material: peripheral blood. These receptors originate from a woman aged 45-65 years who had recovered from COVID-19. The CDR3 runs from the conserved cysteine through the conserved F or W. The D gene is left open where the match is weak. The size field is filled for only some rows; it gives once, few, many or a size class.

V,J,D,size,CDR3,DNA
TRBV3-1/TRBV3-2,TRBJ1-2,.,.,CASSPGPNYGYTF,TGTGCCAGCAGCCCAGGGCCTAACTATGGCTACACCTTC
TRBV27,TRBJ1-5,.,once,CASGGAIPVSGQPQHF,TGTGCCAGCGGGGGGGCGATCCCTGTAAGTGGTCAGCCCCAGCATTTT
TRBV6-4,TRBJ2-1,TRBD2,few,CASSEIPGLGYEQFF,TGTGCCAGCAGCGAAATACCGGGACTAGGGTATGAGCAGTTCTTC
TRBV5-1,TRBJ2-7,TRBD1,.,CASSLGTGGSYEQYF,TGCGCCAGCAGCTTGGGGACAGGCGGCTCCTACGAGCAGTACTTC
TRBV5-4,TRBJ1-4,.,few,CASSAQGGAGEKLFF,TGTGCCAGCAGCGCTCAAGGGGGGGCTGGGGAAAAACTGTTTTTT
TRBV4-2,TRBJ2-1,TRBD2,.,CASSQGGLAGAPGEQFF,TGTGCCAGCAGCCAGGGGGGACTAGCGGGAGCCCCGGGTGAGCAGTTCTTC
TRBV5-1,TRBJ1-5,.,.,CASSLDGGNSNQPQHF,TGCGCCAGCAGCTTGGACGGAGGGAATAGCAATCAGCCCCAGCATTTT
TRBV6-6,TRBJ1-5,TRBD1,.,CASSYSTGVNQPQHF,TGTGCCAGCAGTTACTCGACAGGGGTCAATCAGCCCCAGCATTTT
TRBV19,TRBJ2-3,TRBD1,.,CASSPTLTGGGTDTQYF,TGTGCCAGTAGTCCGACCCTGACAGGGGGTGGGACAGATACGCAGTATTTT
TRBV5-6,TRBJ1-5,.,.,CASSLVVRQPQHF,TGTGCCAGCAGCTTGGTGGTGCGACAGCCCCAGCATTTT
TRBV13,TRBJ1-2,.,.,CASSQGLNYGYTF,TGTGCCAGCAGCCAAGGACTGAACTATGGCTACACCTTC
TRBV7-2,TRBJ2-6,.,.,CASSLDKNGANVLTF,TGTGCCAGCAGTCTTGACAAAAACGGGGCCAACGTCCTGACTTTC
TRBV28,TRBJ2-2,.,.,CASTPGGSSNTGELFF,TGTGCCAGCACCCCTGGAGGGTCCTCGAACACCGGGGAGCTGTTTTTT
TRBV14,TRBJ2-1,.,.,CASSLRRSSYNEQFF,TGTGCCAGCAGCCTCAGACGGAGCTCCTACAATGAGCAGTTCTTC
TRBV21-1,TRBJ2-1,.,.,CASSKDVGSGTFSFLTFYNEQFF,.
TRBV5-1,TRBJ1-1,.,.,CASSIHGGSNTEAFF,TGCGCCAGCAGCATCCACGGAGGGAGCAACACTGAAGCTTTCTTT
TRBV28,TRBJ1-6,.,.,CASSPSRPSSYNSPLHF,TGTGCCAGCAGCCCGAGCCGCCCGAGCTCCTATAATTCACCCCTCCACTTT
TRBV2,TRBJ1-6,.,.,CASSPSSYNSPLHF,TGTGCCAGCAGCCCGAGCTCCTATAATTCACCCCTCCACTTT
TRBV4-3,TRBJ2-7,TRBD2,.,CASSQDWGGEQYF,TGCGCCAGCAGCCAAGATTGGGGGGGCGAGCAGTACTTC
TRBV28,TRBJ2-3,.,.,CASSLALRGSDTQYF,TGTGCCAGCAGTCTCGCCCTTAGAGGTTCGGATACGCAGTATTTT
TRBV18,TRBJ1-2,.,many,CASSPVSYGYTF,TGTGCCAGCTCACCCGTGAGTTATGGCTACACCTTC
TRBV6-1,TRBJ2-2,.,.,CASSDGGELFF,TGTGCCAGCAGTGACGGCGGGGAGCTGTTTTTT
TRBV9,TRBJ2-1,TRBD1,.,CASSKGPGQGRNEQFF,TGTGCCAGCAGCAAAGGCCCGGGACAGGGTAGGAATGAGCAGTTCTTC
TRBV6-2/TRBV6-3,TRBJ1-2,TRBD1,.,CASSWDGQGTGGYTF,TGTGCCAGCAGTTGGGACGGACAGGGGACGGGAGGCTACACCTTC
TRBV2,TRBJ1-1,.,few,CASSGGQGIMNTEAFF,TGTGCCAGCAGTGGGGGGCAGGGGATTATGAACACTGAAGCTTTCTTT
TRBV5-4,TRBJ1-6,.,.,CASSRTGGDNSPLHF,TGTGCCAGCAGCCGGACCGGCGGGGATAATTCACCCCTCCACTTT
TRBV7-2,TRBJ2-7,TRBD1,.,CASSLQGALLGEQYF,TGTGCCAGCAGTTTACAGGGGGCGCTTCTCGGCGAGCAGTACTTC
TRBV9,TRBJ2-3,TRBD2,.,CASANQNGGYTDTQYF,TGTGCCAGCGCTAACCAGAACGGGGGGTACACAGATACGCAGTATTTT
TRBV6-5,TRBJ1-3,TRBD1,.,CASSSDRGRSGNTIYF,TGTGCCAGCAGTTCGGACAGGGGTCGGTCTGGAAACACCATATATTTT
TRBV6-5,TRBJ1-2,TRBD1,.,CASSYDRAENYGYTF,TGTGCCAGCAGTTACGACAGGGCGGAGAACTATGGCTACACCTTC
TRBV7-2,TRBJ2-1,TRBD2,.,CASSPVGAGGRNEQFF,TGTGCCAGCAGCCCGGTTGGGGCCGGGGGGAGGAATGAGCAGTTCTTC
TRBV2,TRBJ1-2,.,.,CASSGGGEGYGYTF,TGTGCCAGCAGTGGAGGGGGTGAGGGCTATGGCTACACCTTC
TRBV25-1,TRBJ2-7,.,.,CASSYSSYEQYF,TGTGCCAGCAGTTACAGTTCCTACGAGCAGTACTTC
TRBV6-6,TRBJ2-7,TRBD1,once,CASSTGQEFYEQYF,TGTGCCAGCAGCACGGGACAGGAGTTTTACGAGCAGTACTTC
TRBV5-4,TRBJ2-3,.,.,CASSSPAGQTRTSLTDTQYF,TGTGCCAGCAGCAGTCCAGCGGGACAGACGAGGACTAGCTTAACAGATACGCAGTATTTT
TRBV4-2,TRBJ2-1,TRBD2,.,CASSQEIGGGAGYNEQFF,TGTGCCAGCAGCCAAGAAATAGGCGGGGGGGCTGGCTACAATGAGCAGTTCTTC
TRBV6-2/TRBV6-3,TRBJ2-3,TRBD2,.,CASSYSSGGVSDTQYF,TGTGCCAGCAGTTACTCAAGCGGGGGAGTATCAGATACGCAGTATTTT
TRBV19,TRBJ1-5,TRBD1,.,CASSTGQGSNQPQHF,TGTGCCAGTAGTACGGGACAGGGTAGCAATCAGCCCCAGCATTTT
TRBV6-2/TRBV6-3,TRBJ2-7,.,.,CASSPDIVSYEQYF,TGTGCCAGCAGCCCCGACATTGTCTCCTACGAGCAGTACTTC
TRBV2,TRBJ2-5,TRBD1,.,CASQKGAKTQYF,TGTGCCAGCCAGAAGGGGGCCAAGACCCAGTACTTC
TRBV7-6,TRBJ1-2,.,.,CASSSTGNYGYTF,TGTGCCAGCAGTTCAACAGGGAACTATGGCTACACCTTC
TRBV7-2,TRBJ2-3,TRBD2,once,CASSPSGLVVDTQYF,TGTGCCAGCAGCCCCTCGGGACTAGTCGTAGATACGCAGTATTTT
TRBV15,TRBJ1-4,.,.,CATSRDLSSTNEKLFF,TGTGCCACCAGCAGAGATCTGAGTTCAACTAATGAAAAACTGTTTTTT
TRBV3-1/TRBV3-2,TRBJ2-1,.,.,CASRAGSGVSYNEQFF,TGTGCCAGCAGAGCAGGTAGCGGAGTCTCCTACAATGAGCAGTTCTTC
TRBV23-1,TRBJ1-2,.,.,CASLTGYGYTF,TGCGCCAGCTTAACAGGTTATGGCTACACCTTC
TRBV11-2,TRBJ1-1,TRBD1,.,CASSSTGASGTEAFF,TGTGCCAGCAGCTCAACAGGGGCCAGTGGTACTGAAGCTTTCTTT
TRBV2,TRBJ2-1,TRBD2,.,CASSLLAEYNEQFF,TGTGCCAGCAGTTTACTAGCGGAATACAATGAGCAGTTCTTC
TRBV9,TRBJ2-5,.,.,CASQPGDQETQYF,TGTGCCAGCCAACCCGGGGACCAAGAGACCCAGTACTTC
TRBV18,TRBJ1-2,TRBD1,.,CASSPRTGGGYGYTF,TGTGCCAGCTCACCTCGGACAGGGGGCGGCTATGGCTACACCTTC
TRBV5-1,TRBJ2-1,TRBD2,few,CASSSGGWTFNEQFF,TGCGCCAGCAGCTCGGGGGGATGGACCTTTAATGAGCAGTTCTTC
TRBV6-5,TRBJ2-7,TRBD1,.,CASSTSTGTGEQYF,TGTGCCAGCAGTACATCGACAGGGACCGGCGAGCAGTACTTC
TRBV6-2/TRBV6-3,TRBJ1-1,TRBD1,.,CASSSPGTGDTEAFF,TGTGCCAGCAGTTCACCCGGGACAGGGGACACTGAAGCTTTCTTT
TRBV6-5,TRBJ1-6,.,.,CAIKASSYNSPLHF,TGTGCCATAAAGGCTAGCTCCTATAATTCACCCCTCCACTTT
TRBV7-9,TRBJ1-2,TRBD1,.,CASSARDRSDGYTF,TGTGCCAGCAGCGCCAGGGACAGGTCAGATGGCTACACCTTC
TRBV28,TRBJ2-7,.,.,CASSLTRYDSYEQYF,TGTGCCAGCAGTTTAACGCGATACGACTCCTACGAGCAGTACTTC
TRBV2,TRBJ2-1,.,once,CASRASVQFNNEQFF,TGTGCCAGCAGGGCCTCCGTCCAGTTCAACAATGAGCAGTTCTTC
TRBV19,TRBJ2-3,.,.,CASSDWAGSGDTQYF,TGTGCCAGTAGCGACTGGGCGGGATCGGGAGATACGCAGTATTTT
TRBV9,TRBJ2-1,TRBD2,.,CASSAGLAAYNEQFF,TGTGCCAGCAGCGCGGGACTAGCGGCCTACAATGAGCAGTTCTTC
TRBV18,TRBJ2-7,.,.,CASSPSSFYEQYF,TGTGCCAGCTCACCCTCTTCTTTTTACGAGCAGTACTTC
TRBV7-3,TRBJ2-3,.,.,CASSLMGSTDTQYF,TGTGCCAGCAGCTTAATGGGCAGCACAGATACGCAGTATTTT